This TCR beta chain was retrieved from a study of blood T cell repertoires in COVID-19. Participants spanned ages about 18 to 89 years and resided in around 25 US areas. Assignment of participants to cohorts was predicated upon participant-reported clinical history. Two negative PCRs, clearance, or symptom resolution had been documented for recovered Cohort 3 donors. Data came from immunoSEQ multiplex PCR; TCRdb stores just in-frame clones and leaves some out. The repertoire has hundreds of thousands of clones, less than 85% of them found once; the top ten carry 2% to 3%. The sequence derives from a woman in her fifties or sixties who had recovered from COVID-19. Sequenced: PBMCs or T cells enriched from blood (not recorded which).

In nucleotides, the CDR3 is TGCGCCAGCAGCTTGATCGACAGAACTAACTATGGCTACACCTTC. Translation gives CASSLIDRTNYGYTF. The chain carries TRBV5-1 and TRBJ1-2; D may be TRBD1 (5 bases). The CDR3 length is 15 residues. From germline, CDR1 is SGHRS and CDR2 YFSETQ. V was cut by 1 base and J by 0 bases, with 10 bases left in between.